This T cell receptor beta chain was retrieved from a study of T-cell memory formation after mild COVID-19. V dropped 4 bases and J dropped 3; count of bases not matched to a gene: 7. This CDR3 spans 16 amino acids. Germline CDR1 and CDR2: SGHNT and YYREEE (reference sequence). TCRdb independently ran MiXCR on the 5' RACE reads; one entry per CDR3 protein. The sample has 250,000 to 300,000 distinct CDR3 sequences, about a sixth seen once. The receptor comes from a man aged 18 to 30 who had mild COVID-19 (a few samples of this study predate the infection). Cell type and time point are not known. Material for sequencing was PBMCs or a T cell subset sorted from them (not recorded which). The chain has TRBV5-4 and TRBJ2-5; 12 bases agree with TRBD2. CDR3 protein: CASSPQTSGGKETQYF. Here the CDR3 DNA reads TGTGCCAGCAGCCCCCAGACTAGCGGGGGAAAAGAGACCCAGTACTTC.